These 17 T cell receptor beta chains came from one sample sequenced in a study of shared clonotypes between healthy human individuals. TCRdb's table, derived via immunoSEQ multiplex PCR, lists solely in-frame clones and lacks some. Of hundreds of thousands of clones listed, almost 97% were seen once; the top ten hold around 0.06%. The sequencing sample was made of naive CD4+ T cells sorted from blood. Subset here: CD45RA+ positively selected. Receptors originate from a woman in her 30s in good health.

For the CDR3, the DNA is TGTGCCACCGCACAGGGCCCTAGCAATCAGCCCCAGCATTTT. Its translation: CATAQGPSNQPQHF. The chain recombines TRBV7-2 with TRBJ1-5; a possible D gene is TRBD1 (6 bases). CDR1 and CDR2 from the germline V gene are SGHTA and FQGNSA. V was cut by 10 bases and J by 0 bases, with 13 bases left in between. The CDR3 is made up of 14 amino acids. Combining the CDR3 with reference TRBV7-2 and TRBJ1-5 gives the whole variable domain GAGVSQSPSNKVTEKGKDVELRCDPISGHTALYWYRQSLGQGLEFLIYFQGNSAPDKSGLPSDRFSAERTGGSVSTLTIQRTQQEDSAVYLCATAQGPSNQPQHFGDGTRLSIL.

V gene TRBV5-1 combines with J gene TRBJ2-5; D possibly matches TRBD1 or TRBD2 (5 bases each). The assigned J gene may be wrong: the sequence end matches TRBJ2-7 better. Germline V lookup: CDR1 SGHRS, CDR2 YFSETQ. The CDR3 is 14 residues long. The CDR3 loop reads CASSGAGNSYEQYF. CDR3 DNA: TGCGCCAGCAGCGGGGCCGGGAACTCCTACGAGCAGTACTTC.

This clone has only one observation. The chain uses TRBV6-1 and TRBJ2-1, with TRBD2 identical over 9 bases. This CDR3 has 17 residues. Per germline, CDR1 MNHNS and CDR2 SASEGT. J lost 9 bases, V lost 1 base, and 13 bases had no gene match. For the CDR3, the DNA is TGTGCCAGCAGTGAAGGTCGGCTAGCGGGACCAGCCGCTGAGCAGTTCTTC. As protein: CASSEGRLAGPAAEQFF.

The rearrangement links TRBV18 to TRBJ1-1; D may be TRBD1 (6 bases). Germline lookup yields CDR1 KGHSH and CDR2 LQKENI. The CDR3 is 12 amino acids. V lost 2 bases and J lost 6, with 7 bases in between. The DNA of the CDR3 is TGTGCCAGCTCACCAGGGACACCTGAAGCTTTCTTT. This gives the protein CASSPGTPEAFF. Variable domain in full (rest from reference TRBV18 and TRBJ1-1): NAGVMQNPRHLVRRRGQEARLRCSPMKGHSHVYWYRQLPEEGLKFMVYLQKENIIDESGMPKERFSAEFPKEGPSILRIQQVVRGDSAAYFCASSPGTPEAFFGQGTRLTVV.

The rearrangement uses TRBV7-9 and TRBJ2-1, with D possibly TRBD2 on 9 matching bases. CDR3 size: 16 residues. CDR1 SEHNR and CDR2 FQNEAQ come from the germline V gene (reference sequence). V lost 5 bases to trimming and J lost 6 bases, with 20 bases between them. CDR3 in DNA: TGTGCCAGCAGCCCAGACAGGGGCGGGAGGGTCAATGAGCAGTTCTTC. This codes for CASSPDRGGRVNEQFF.

The J gene is TRBJ2-1, the V gene TRBV5-1; 7 bases fit TRBD1. With 4 bases clipped from V and 2 bases from J, the junction kept 9 bases outside the gene matches. Germline lookup yields CDR1 SGHRS and CDR2 YFSETQ. The CDR3 contains 16 residues. In DNA form, the CDR3 reads TGCGCCAGCAGCCCGGCGACAGGGCCACCCTACAATGAGCAGTTCTTC. It yields the protein CASSPATGPPYNEQFF.

This rearrangement joins TRBV1 to TRBJ2-2; the table gives TRBD2 as D, unverified against the DNA. TRBV1 is a known pseudogene. This CDR3 has 14 residues. In DNA form, the CDR3 reads TGCACCAGCAGCCAAGATCGGTACACCGGGGAGCTGTTTTTT. This sequence encodes CTSSQDRYTGELFF.

This clone was detected once. V gene TRBV18 combines with J gene TRBJ2-1; no clear D. The germline V gene encodes CDR1 KGHSH and CDR2 LQKENI. The CDR3 contains 13 residues. Trimming pared 2 bases from V and 5 bases from J, leaving 7 bases between. CDR3 residues: CASSPDPHNEQFF. CDR3 nucleotides: TGTGCCAGCTCACCAGATCCCCACAATGAGCAGTTCTTC.

The CDR3 DNA reads TGTGCCAGCAGCACCAGGGGGATACTGGCGGGGGAAAGCTCCTACGAGCAGTACTTC. It codes for CASSTRGILAGESSYEQYF. V usage is TRBV5-4 and J usage is TRBJ2-7, with D perhaps assigned TRBD1 or TRBD2 (7 bases each). CDR3 length equals 19 residues. In germline, CDR1 is SGHNT, CDR2 YYREEE (reference sequence). V dropped 4 bases and J dropped 0 bases, with 26 bases sitting between them.

The rearrangement joins TRBV6-5 to TRBJ2-1; tentatively, D is TRBD2 (5 bases). Trimming shortened V by 2 bases and J by 8 bases, and 10 bases separated the two germline ends. Germline-derived CDR1 and CDR2 are MNHEY and SVGAGI. The CDR3 loop spans 13 amino acids. The CDR3 nucleotides are TGTGCCAGCAGTTACATCAGCGGCCATGAGCAGTTCTTC. It is translated as CASSYISGHEQFF.

This clone was counted a single time. This chain connects TRBV5-4 to TRBJ2-7, with 8 bases matching TRBD2. CDR1 SGHNT and CDR2 YYREEE come from the germline V gene (reference sequence). The CDR3 loop spans 14 amino acids. Trimming removed 1 base from V and 12 bases from J; junction bases left unmatched: 12. CDR3 region: CASSLRTSRLGLYF. CDR3 bases: TGTGCCAGCAGCTTGCGGACTAGCAGGCTGGGTCTGTACTTC.

The genes are TRBV7-9 and TRBJ1-1; D is unresolved. Per germline, CDR1 SEHNR and CDR2 FQNEAQ (reference sequence). The CDR3 spans 12 residues. With 5 bases removed from V and 7 bases from J, the gap between germline ends came to 11 bases. This chain's CDR3 is CASSTTGSEAFF. For the CDR3, the DNA is TGTGCCAGCAGCACGACCGGGAGTGAAGCTTTCTTT.

This chain links TRBV25-1 with TRBJ2-1; 7 bases agree with TRBD1. CDR3 length equals 14 residues. V shed 4 bases, J shed 2 bases, and the junction held 2 bases outside the gene matches. Germline CDR1 and CDR2: MGHDK and SYGVNS. The CDR3 DNA sequence: TGTGCCAGCAGTGGAGACAGGGCCTACAATGAGCAGTTCTTC. Protein sequence: CASSGDRAYNEQFF. The variable domain in full, completed from reference TRBV25-1 and TRBJ2-1, reads EADIYQTPRYLVIGTGKKITLECSQTMGHDKMYWYQQDPGMELHLIHYSYGVNSTEKGDLSSESTVSRIRTEHFPLTLESARPSHTSQYLCASSGDRAYNEQFFGPGTRLTVL.

This chain joins TRBV28 and TRBJ1-2; 8 positions agree with TRBD1. Germline CDR1 is MDHEN and CDR2 is SYDVKM. V lost 7 bases, J lost 7 bases, and 8 bases stayed unmatched. The CDR3 runs 13 residues. The CDR3: CASTETGVFGYTF. CDR3 nucleotides: TGTGCCAGCACCGAGACAGGGGTTTTTGGCTACACCTTC.

As concerns this clone: This same CDR3 is encoded by further DNA sequences in the sample. The chain combines TRBV7-2 with TRBJ1-5; 9 bases line up with TRBD1. CDR3 length: 14 residues. CDR1 is SGHTA, CDR2 FQGNSA, per germline. V gave up 4 bases and J gave up 4 bases; unmatched junction bases: 2. The CDR3 coding sequence is TGTGCCAGCAGCTCCGGGACAGGGAATCAGCCCCAGCATTTT. Protein sequence: CASSSGTGNQPQHF. The full variable domain, its missing parts supplied by reference TRBV7-2 and TRBJ1-5, is GAGVSQSPSNKVTEKGKDVELRCDPISGHTALYWYRQSLGQGLEFLIYFQGNSAPDKSGLPSDRFSAERTGGSVSTLTIQRTQQEDSAVYLCASSSGTGNQPQHFGDGTRLSIL.

The chain joins TRBV27 to TRBJ2-7, with D perhaps TRBD2 (6 bases). This CDR3 has 15 residues. Trimming shortened V by 0 bases and J by 2 bases, and 11 bases separated the two germline ends. Per germline, CDR1 MNHEY and CDR2 SMNVEV (reference sequence). The CDR3 reads CASSLSGTSTYEQYF. CDR3 nucleotides: TGTGCCAGCAGTTTATCCGGGACTTCCACCTACGAGCAGTACTTC.

The chain is built from TRBV5-1 and TRBJ2-1, with D possibly called TRBD1 or TRBD2 (5 bases each). CDR1 and CDR2 from the germline V gene are SGHRS and YFSETQ. The V end lost 1 base, the J end lost 9 bases, and 11 bases lay between the germline ends. The CDR3 has 13 residues. CDR3 in amino acids: CASSLISGSEQFF. The CDR3, as DNA: TGCGCCAGCAGCTTGATTTCAGGGAGTGAGCAGTTCTTC. The full variable domain, its missing parts supplied by reference TRBV5-1 and TRBJ2-1, is KAGVTQTPRYLIKTRGQQVTLSCSPISGHRSVSWYQQTPGQGLQFLFEYFSETQRNKGNFPGRFSGRQFSNSRSEMNVSTLELGDSALYLCASSLISGSEQFFGPGTRLTVL.